This T cell receptor beta chain emerged from a study of beta chain features in type 1 diabetes. Study results and limitations: A pattern of fewer insertions and more deletions at VDJ junctions was seen in type 1 diabetes patients. The naive, central memory and Treg TCRB repertoires looked more alike in patients than they did in healthy donors. PCR, the amplification step, might favor shorter templates, equally in patients and controls. Patients with Type 1 diabetes showed moderately but significantly shorter TCRB CDR3s in all four CD4+ subsets.

A word on this clone: Its antigen is unknown.

The study reverse transcribed the entire isolated RNA, so it sequenced expressed TCRB transcripts. Data came from immunoSEQ multiplex PCR; TCRdb stores just in-frame clones and leaves some out. The repertoire holds about 710,000 clones, about 14% seen once, with approximately 0.039% in the top ten. Germline V CDR1 and CDR2: SGHVS, FNYEAQ. V was shortened by 1 base and J by 2 bases, with 5 bases between the two germline ends. This CDR3 is built from 13 residues. One heparinised blood draw averaging about 120 mL was given by each donor. This chain links TRBV7-6 with TRBJ2-5; D uncertain. This receptor was taken from a man younger than 30 with type 1 diabetes. Source material: naive CD4+ T cells from blood. Here the CDR3 DNA reads TGTGCCAGCAGCTTAGAACTACAAGAGACCCAGTACTTC. Translation: CASSLELQETQYF.